This T cell receptor (beta chain) derives from a study of blood T cells in healthy people across ages. The CDR3 covers 14 residues. Trimming cost V 8 bases and J 0 bases, with 13 bases left between them. Germline-derived CDR1 and CDR2 are DFQATT and SNEGSKA (reference sequence). This clonotype has a handful of counts. A second PCR, run for roughly 7 to 12 cycles, used a sample-barcoded 5' primer plus a J-beta primer mix. Using its own MiXCR run on the 5' RACE reads, TCRdb lists one record per CDR3 protein. Seen here are about 650,000 distinct CDR3 sequences, 52% observed once, and the top ten hold roughly 13%.

Sequencing input: blood. The chain links TRBV20-1 to TRBJ1-4, with no clear D. This receptor was identified in a woman at least 80 years old in good health. CDR3 sequence reads: CSPQPGATNEKLFF. Here the CDR3 DNA reads TGCAGTCCTCAACCCGGGGCAACTAATGAAAAACTGTTTTTT.